This is a list of T cell receptor beta chains from one sample in a study of blood T cells in healthy people across ages. TCRdb re-analysed the 5' RACE reads in MiXCR, keeping a single row per CDR3 protein. The table lists about 800,000 distinct CDR3 sequences, around a quarter of them singletons. The sample was also linked to a second study, of T cells of mothers and their children.

Sequenced input: blood. The receptor source for this set is a boy between 10 and 17 years old in good health. Each CDR3 is given with its conserved first and last residue. D genes are given only for firm matches. Where a row states a size, it is once, few, many or the class of an expanded clone; other rows omit it.

abundance | d_gene | j_gene | v_gene | CDR3aa | CDR3nt
NA | NA | TRBJ2-2 | TRBV28 | CANSGGSGVSGELFF | TGTGCCAACAGTGGAGGGTCCGGGGTCTCCGGGGAGCTGTTTTTT
NA | NA | TRBJ2-1 | TRBV7-9 | CASSLGGSEQFF | TGTGCCAGCAGCTTGGGCGGATCCGAGCAGTTCTTC
NA | NA | TRBJ2-5 | TRBV7-9 | CASSLFGGALGERYF | TGTGCCAGCAGCTTATTTGGGGGCGCCTTGGGGGAGCGGTACTTC
few | NA | TRBJ2-5 | TRBV29-1 | CSVERMFGDTVQETQYF | TGCAGCGTTGAACGAATGTTCGGGGACACCGTCCAAGAGACCCAGTACTTC
NA | NA | TRBJ1-1 | TRBV30 | CAWIGANTEAFF | TGTGCCTGGATAGGGGCGAACACTGAAGCTTTCTTT
NA | NA | TRBJ1-1 | TRBV5-8 | CASSLWRGAEAFF | TGTGCCAGCAGCTTGTGGCGGGGGGCCGAAGCTTTCTTT
few | TRBD1 | TRBJ2-1 | TRBV12-5 | CASTGTDYNEQFF | TGTGCTAGCACCGGGACAGACTACAATGAGCAGTTCTTC
few | NA | TRBJ2-4 | TRBV5-6 | CASSYGARGVGDIQYF | TGTGCCAGCAGCTACGGGGCCCGGGGAGTAGGGGACATTCAGTACTTC
NA | TRBD1 | TRBJ2-1 | TRBV27 | CASSPTGGRDNEQFF | TGTGCCAGCAGTCCTACAGGGGGCAGGGACAATGAGCAGTTCTTC
many | TRBD1 | TRBJ2-7 | TRBV7-8 | CASSYRGQTYEQYF | TGTGCCAGCAGCTACCGGGGACAGACCTACGAGCAGTACTTC
once | NA | TRBJ1-2 | TRBV20-1 | CSARGFQAIGGYTF | TGCAGTGCTAGGGGTTTCCAGGCAATCGGTGGCTACACCTTC
few | NA | TRBJ2-2 | TRBV6-5 | CASSYTQGVGTGELFF | TGTGCCAGCAGTTACACGCAGGGAGTCGGCACCGGGGAGCTGTTTTTT
NA | TRBD2 | TRBJ2-1 | TRBV7-2 | CASSPGFSGSSYNEQFF | TGTGCCAGCAGCCCGGGGTTTAGCGGGAGCTCCTACAATGAGCAGTTCTTC
NA | NA | TRBJ2-3 | TRBV7-9 | CASSLVLFEDTQYF | TGTGCCAGCAGCTTAGTACTTTTCGAAGATACGCAGTATTTT
few | TRBD1 | TRBJ2-7 | TRBV3-1 | CASSPSVGGVEQYF | TGTGCCAGCAGCCCATCAGTAGGGGGCGTCGAGCAGTACTTC
few | NA | TRBJ2-5 | TRBV5-1 | CASSLVPGPQETQYF | TGCGCCAGCAGCTTGGTACCCGGACCCCAAGAGACCCAGTACTTC
NA | TRBD1 | TRBJ1-4 | TRBV7-2 | CASSAQWGQGEKLFF | TGTGCCAGCAGCGCTCAATGGGGACAGGGCGAAAAACTGTTTTTT
NA | NA | TRBJ2-3 | TRBV24-1 | CATSDRDWTSNTQYF | TGTGCCACCAGTGATCGGGACTGGACGTCAAATACGCAGTATTTT
few | NA | TRBJ2-7 | TRBV6-2/TRBV6-3 | CASSYLGLSPYEQYF | TGTGCCAGCAGTTACCTCGGACTATCCCCCTACGAGCAGTACTTC
few | NA | TRBJ1-1 | TRBV15 | CATRQGRTEAFF | TGTGCCACCAGACAGGGAAGGACTGAAGCTTTCTTT
NA | NA | TRBJ1-1 | TRBV5-1 | CASSLKATVNTEAFF | TGCGCCAGCAGCTTGAAGGCTACAGTGAACACTGAAGCTTTCTTT
NA | NA | TRBJ1-5 | TRBV2 | CASRFPFSNQPQHF | TGTGCCAGCAGATTTCCTTTCAGCAATCAGCCCCAGCATTTT
few | TRBD1 | TRBJ2-2 | TRBV5-4 | CASSLQVVKTGGTGELFF | TGTGCCAGCAGCTTACAGGTGGTTAAGACAGGGGGCACCGGGGAGCTGTTTTTT
NA | TRBD1 | TRBJ1-1 | TRBV9 | CASSVTGTVNTEAFF | TGTGCCAGCAGCGTAACCGGGACAGTGAACACTGAAGCTTTCTTT
few | TRBD2 | TRBJ2-7 | TRBV5-1 | CASSSGTSAYEQYF | TGCGCCAGCAGCTCGGGGACTAGCGCCTACGAGCAGTACTTC
few | NA | TRBJ2-1 | TRBV18 | CASSPAPWGNEQFF | TGTGCCAGCTCACCAGCTCCATGGGGCAATGAGCAGTTCTTC
NA | NA | TRBJ2-5 | TRBV6-6 | CASSADYREGETQYF | TGTGCCAGCAGTGCCGACTACAGGGAGGGAGAGACCCAGTACTTC
few | TRBD1 | TRBJ1-1 | TRBV5-1 | CASSLARGGGKAFF | TGCGCCAGCAGCTTGGCCAGAGGGGGCGGCAAAGCTTTCTTT
NA | TRBD2 | TRBJ2-5 | TRBV3-1 | CASSQDLSGGNQETQYF | TGTGCCAGCAGCCAAGATCTAAGCGGGGGAAACCAAGAGACCCAGTACTTC
many | TRBD1 | TRBJ1-3 | TRBV28 | CASSPDRAGNTIYF | TGTGCCAGCAGCCCCGACAGGGCTGGAAACACCATATATTTT
NA | NA | TRBJ2-5 | TRBV7-2 | CACSSQHGGTQYF | TGTGCCTGCAGCTCGCAGCACGGAGGAACCCAGTACTTC
NA | TRBD1 | TRBJ2-5 | TRBV12-3/TRBV12-4 | CASSLRTGGIETQYF | TGTGCCAGCAGCCTGCGGACAGGGGGCATAGAGACCCAGTACTTC
few | NA | TRBJ2-1 | TRBV18 | CASSPREYNEQFF | TGTGCCAGCTCCCCCAGGGAATACAATGAGCAGTTCTTC
NA | TRBD2 | TRBJ2-7 | TRBV28 | CASSHPYGGLYEQYF | TGTGCCAGCAGTCACCCGTACGGGGGGTTGTACGAGCAGTACTTC
NA | NA | TRBJ1-2 | TRBV2 | CASSVWVFAYTF | TGTGCCAGCAGTGTATGGGTGTTTGCCTACACCTTC
NA | NA | TRBJ2-4 | TRBV2 | CASRAGQAKNIQYF | TGTGCCAGCAGAGCAGGACAGGCCAAAAACATTCAGTACTTC
NA | NA | TRBJ2-7 | TRBV1 | CTSSQDLSGHGGTRSSYEQYF | TGCACCAGCAGCCAAGATCTTTCGGGCCATGGAGGGACCAGGAGCTCCTACGAGCAGTACTTC